This entry describes one TCR beta chain. Its target is not known. The use of a sample-barcoded 5' primer and a J-beta primer mix characterized a second PCR of roughly 7 to 11 cycles. Template switching added a 12-random-nucleotide identifier to every cDNA molecule. Via MiXCR, TCRdb re-called the 5' RACE reads, giving one row per CDR3 protein. The profile covers roughly 1.4 million distinct CDR3 sequences, with approximately 59% appearing a single time and under 8.5% taken by the ten largest. The data belong to a study of blood T cells in healthy people across ages. Study-wide results and caveats: Strongly correlated with naive T cell percentage was TCR beta diversity. Researchers deemed the diversity estimates from one million T cells underestimates. Donors of long life had a larger count of naive CD4+ cells and greater diversity than aged donors.

This CDR3 region has 17 residues. The germline gives CDR1 LGHNA, CDR2 YSLEER. V lost 3 bases, J lost 3 bases, and 18 bases lay in between. The sequenced sample consisted of blood. The chain uses TRBV4-3 and TRBJ2-4, with D possibly matching TRBD2 (6 bases). This clonotype was obtained from a man younger than 35 in good health. The CDR3: CASSHGRGEDGKNIQYF. The CDR3, as DNA: TGCGCCAGCAGCCATGGCCGTGGGGAGGACGGCAAAAACATTCAGTACTTC.